This entry is about one T cell receptor beta chain. Its antigen is not known. The data derive from a study of OX40 agonist ivuxolimab in advanced cancers. About the study: Partial responses were achieved by three patients: one hepatocellular carcinoma, two cutaneous melanoma.

TCRdb keeps only in-frame clones here, not all; method: immunoSEQ multiplex PCR. The sample lists 70,000 to 85,000 clones; approximately 90% were seen once. Regarding the study as a whole: Within 6 weeks, CD4+ and CD8+ blood T cells expanded clonally at 0.1 to 3.0 mg/kg.

V shed 6 bases and J shed 4 bases, with 12 bases lying between them. Germline V gene lookup returns CDR1 MNHEY and CDR2 SVGAGI. The CDR3 runs to 13 residues. The J gene is TRBJ1-2, the V gene TRBV6-5; a weak D match, TRBD1 (5 bases). This TCR derives from an adult with an advanced solid tumor such as melanoma, head and neck, liver or kidney cancer. The sequenced sample was CD4+ or CD8+ T cells sorted from blood, obtained in a trial of the OX40 agonist ivuxolimab. The CDR3 nucleotides are TGTGCCAGCAGACGCGGACAAAGCTATGGCTACACCTTC. This translates into CASRRGQSYGYTF.